These 8 T cell receptor beta chains came from one sample sequenced in a study of identical twins. TCRdb independently ran MiXCR on the 5' RACE reads; one entry per CDR3 protein. This table has roughly 1.6 million distinct CDR3 sequences, around 33% appearing once. Sequencing was performed on cord blood. The receptors stem from a newborn girl in good health.

This clonotype was recorded a few times. The V and J genes are TRBV3-1 and TRBJ1-1; D uncertain. V was cut by 3 bases and J by 11 bases, with 10 bases left in between. Germline V gene lookup returns CDR1 LGHDT and CDR2 YNNKEL (reference sequence). The CDR3 has 11 residues. The CDR3 loop is CASSQRFEAFF. In DNA, the CDR3 is TGTGCCAGCAGCCAGAGATTCGAGGCTTTCTTT.

The chain employs TRBV12-3 or TRBV12-4 and TRBJ2-1; 11 nucleotides agree with TRBD2. V trimming: 6 bases; J trimming: 9 bases; junction bases outside the gene matches: 25. This CDR3 is 20 amino acids long. The CDR3, as DNA: TGTGCCAGCAGCATAGAGGGACTAGCGGCTCAACCAACCATAAGTGGTGAGCAGTTCTTC. This codes for CASSIEGLAAQPTISGEQFF.

The chain is built from TRBV15 and TRBJ2-1; TRBD2 aligns across 10 bases. The V segment lost 1 base and the J segment 5 bases; nucleotides outside the gene matches: 8. Germline V lookup: CDR1 LNHNV, CDR2 YYDKDF (reference sequence). This CDR3 is built from 17 residues. CDR3 sequence reads: CATSRVSVAGGNNEQFF. In DNA form, the CDR3 reads TGTGCCACCAGCAGAGTCTCGGTAGCGGGAGGTAACAATGAGCAGTTCTTC.

The chain carries TRBV12-3 or TRBV12-4 and TRBJ1-2; D perhaps matches TRBD1 (6 bases). V gave up 5 bases and J gave up 3 bases, with 10 bases separating them. The length of the CDR3 is 13 residues. CDR3: CASSPGHHYGYTF. CDR3 in DNA: TGTGCCAGCAGTCCGGGACACCACTATGGCTACACCTTC.

This clonotype was seen once. This chain connects TRBV20-1 to TRBJ2-5, with TRBD2 as a possible D gene (6 bases). This CDR3 region has 12 residues. Looked up from germline, CDR1 is DFQATT and CDR2 is SNEGSKA (reference sequence). V was clipped by 0 bases and J by 13 bases, with 15 bases between them. The DNA for the CDR3 is TGCAGTGCTAGAGACATTAGCGGTATCGGGTACTTC. It encodes CSARDISGIGYF.

This clonotype was detected a few times. The chain links TRBV20-1 to TRBJ2-6; D is possibly TRBD2 (6 bases). This CDR3 has 17 residues. V was trimmed by 2 bases and J by 0 bases, leaving 14 bases between them. Germline loops: CDR1 DFQATT, CDR2 SNEGSKA (reference sequence). CDR3 protein: CSARIGGSHSGANVLTF. As DNA, the CDR3 is TGCAGTGCTAGAATAGGAGGGTCCCACTCTGGGGCCAACGTCCTGACTTTC.

In its sample, this clonotype was seen a few times. V gene TRBV6-1 combines with J gene TRBJ2-3; TRBD2 agrees at 9 bases. This CDR3 comprises 17 residues. Germline loops: CDR1 MNHNS, CDR2 SASEGT. Germline trimming cut 0 bases from V and 0 bases from J; bases unmatched to any gene: 4. The DNA of the CDR3 is TGTGCCAGCAGTGAAGCCCTAGCGGGGTCTAGCACAGATACGCAGTATTTT. Its translation: CASSEALAGSSTDTQYF.

V gene TRBV5-6 combines with J gene TRBJ2-4, with 7 bases identical to TRBD2. Near its end, the DNA agrees better with TRBJ2-7, so the J call may be wrong. Per germline, CDR1 SGHDT and CDR2 YYEEEE. CDR3 length equals 14 residues. The CDR3: CASSLEGLAYEQYF. Here the CDR3 DNA reads TGTGCCAGCAGCTTGGAAGGACTAGCCTACGAGCAGTACTTC.